The T cell receptor beta chain under discussion was sequenced for a study of CD8+CD57+ T cells in acquired aplastic anemia. At the level of the study: The study obtained an average of around 3.1 ug of DNA from sorted CD4+ and CD8+ cells. Findings and limits, study-wide: It was found that twenty-nine CD8+ CDR3 sequences were shared between patients and controls.

This clonotype was found many times. What it binds is not known. Patients chosen for sequencing had CD8+CD57+ cells that had expanded, as shown by flow cytometry. Each patient gave a blood sample that was collected before any therapy had been received. The template for TCR beta VDJ and CDR3 sequence profiling was genomic DNA. TCRdb ran MiXCR on the reads and lists one entry per CDR3 protein. Of some 140,000 distinct CDR3 sequences listed, roughly half are singletons. Input material: sorted CD4+, CD8+, or CD8+CD57+ T cells (not recorded which) from PBMCs. This receptor was taken from a human donor with aplastic anemia.

The DNA of the CDR3 is TGTGCCAGCAGTGAAAGGGGAAACAGGGCCAACTATGGCTACACCTTC. Amino acid sequence: CASSERGNRANYGYTF. V usage is TRBV25-1 and J usage is TRBJ1-2; tentative D call: TRBD1 (6 bases). CDR1 MGHDK and CDR2 SYGVNS come from the germline V gene. V dropped 2 bases and J dropped 2 bases, with 15 bases sitting between them. CDR3 length: 16 amino acids.